This TCR beta chain was captured by sequencing in a study of glioma-infiltrating T cells (dated by TCRdb to about 2016). Describing the broader study: TCR alpha- and beta-chain repertoires were sequenced from glioma tissue, non-neoplastic brain tissue and matched peripheral blood mononuclear cells. Three low-grade glioma patients, seven or eight primary glioblastoma patients, and three non-glioma patients who contributed non-neoplastic brain tissue made up the paired cohort. Each tissue-infiltrating repertoire was compared with the same patient's peripheral blood repertoire to measure divergence between tissue and blood T-cell populations.

This clonotype was recorded many times. It has no known antigen specificity. No base quality values were provided; no much bigger clone lies one nucleotide off. Measured from the cysteine to the phenylalanine, the CDR3 is 14 residues long. Kept here is only the CDR3 DNA, which spans 42 bases and is read in frame from base 1. V ends up 1 base short and J 8 bases short, with an unmatched junction base count of 4. Per the germline V gene (reference sequence), SEHNR is the CDR1 and FQNEAQ is the CDR2. TCR alpha and beta CDR3 regions were amplified with the iRepertoire nested amplicon-rescue multiplex PCR (arm-PCR) platform from RNA. The input for one-step reverse transcription and amplification was about 100-450 ng of tissue mRNA or PBMC total RNA. After bead purification, a secondary multiplex PCR added Illumina adapters, and libraries were gel-purified between 200 and 400 bp. Demultiplexing relied on internal 6-nucleotide barcodes carried by the libraries. Sequencing of libraries was performed on an Illumina MiSeq with 2x220 or 2x250 nucleotide paired-end reads. Processing in the source paper ran as follows. Paired reads were merged using FLASH 1.2.11 and aligned with BWA-MEM to the GRCh37 human genome, and TRA and TRB reads were then extracted. V and J assignment used an IMGT-derived reference of cassette sequences and CDR3 motifs that included pseudogenes. Reads were translated in three frames, and productive CDR3s were defined by a C…FGXG motif without stop codons. Clonotypes were defined as unique combinations of V-J cassette pair and CDR3 amino acid sequence. Reads were filtered by Hamming distance, with the threshold set by the sequence error rate of each sample in mapped regions. TCRdb trimmed the raw reads at Q25, called clones with MiXCR and kept productive beta chains. One record per CDR3 amino acid sequence lists the most common genes and DNA. Clone size and V and J calls follow TCRdb, not the original study. Recorded for this sample are about 190,000 distinct CDR3 sequences; about 31% of them occurred a single time. Together, the top ten hold 20% of the sample.

What the study reported, not specific to this receptor: Group comparisons rested on small numbers: three non-neoplastic, three low-grade glioma and several glioblastoma patients. In non-neoplastic patients, VJ-independent divergence between tissue and blood fell below expectation, whereas in all gliomas, and especially in low-grade gliomas, the divergence rose above expectation. Only a very small number of CDR3 sequences turned up in both tissue and blood, a result put down to high CDR3 diversity combined with limited sampling.

The chain joins TRBV7-9 to TRBJ2-1, with TRBD1 identical over 8 junction bases. The material sequenced was glioma tissue, nonneoplastic brain tissue, or PBMCs (not recorded which). This receptor was obtained from a human donor with low-grade glioma or glioblastoma, undergoing nonglioma brain surgery, or in good health (not recorded which). The nucleotide sequence reads TGTGCCAGCAGCTTAGGGACAGGGTTCGATGAGCAGTTCTTC. Translated, it reads CASSLGTGFDEQFF.